This note documents a single T cell receptor (beta chain) sequence. Trimming pared 5 bases from V and 2 bases from J, leaving 13 bases between. Per germline, CDR1 SGHAT and CDR2 FQNNGV. The CDR3 has 14 amino acids. The data are from a study of blood T cell repertoires in COVID-19. Study-level information: Acute and convalescent COVID-19 specimens originated in the United States, Italy and Spain. PBMCs, B-cell-depleted T cells, or T cells provided the cDNA or gDNA that made up the material.

In the authors' workflow: Counts of nucleated cells, estimated from reference gene primer amplification, were obtained. Produced via immunoSEQ multiplex PCR; TCRdb's table is partial and in-frame only. The V and J calls and clone size were taken over from that table, and D and trimming were inferred from the DNA. The sample has 87,000 or so clones, over 75% seen once. The chain uses TRBV11-2 and TRBJ2-7; D uncertain. Sequenced material: peripheral blood. The TCR was taken from a woman of 80 years or more with acute or convalescent COVID-19. CDR3 in DNA: TGTGCCAGCAGCCAGCGTAGACTTGCCTACGAGCAGTACTTC. This encodes CASSQRRLAYEQYF.